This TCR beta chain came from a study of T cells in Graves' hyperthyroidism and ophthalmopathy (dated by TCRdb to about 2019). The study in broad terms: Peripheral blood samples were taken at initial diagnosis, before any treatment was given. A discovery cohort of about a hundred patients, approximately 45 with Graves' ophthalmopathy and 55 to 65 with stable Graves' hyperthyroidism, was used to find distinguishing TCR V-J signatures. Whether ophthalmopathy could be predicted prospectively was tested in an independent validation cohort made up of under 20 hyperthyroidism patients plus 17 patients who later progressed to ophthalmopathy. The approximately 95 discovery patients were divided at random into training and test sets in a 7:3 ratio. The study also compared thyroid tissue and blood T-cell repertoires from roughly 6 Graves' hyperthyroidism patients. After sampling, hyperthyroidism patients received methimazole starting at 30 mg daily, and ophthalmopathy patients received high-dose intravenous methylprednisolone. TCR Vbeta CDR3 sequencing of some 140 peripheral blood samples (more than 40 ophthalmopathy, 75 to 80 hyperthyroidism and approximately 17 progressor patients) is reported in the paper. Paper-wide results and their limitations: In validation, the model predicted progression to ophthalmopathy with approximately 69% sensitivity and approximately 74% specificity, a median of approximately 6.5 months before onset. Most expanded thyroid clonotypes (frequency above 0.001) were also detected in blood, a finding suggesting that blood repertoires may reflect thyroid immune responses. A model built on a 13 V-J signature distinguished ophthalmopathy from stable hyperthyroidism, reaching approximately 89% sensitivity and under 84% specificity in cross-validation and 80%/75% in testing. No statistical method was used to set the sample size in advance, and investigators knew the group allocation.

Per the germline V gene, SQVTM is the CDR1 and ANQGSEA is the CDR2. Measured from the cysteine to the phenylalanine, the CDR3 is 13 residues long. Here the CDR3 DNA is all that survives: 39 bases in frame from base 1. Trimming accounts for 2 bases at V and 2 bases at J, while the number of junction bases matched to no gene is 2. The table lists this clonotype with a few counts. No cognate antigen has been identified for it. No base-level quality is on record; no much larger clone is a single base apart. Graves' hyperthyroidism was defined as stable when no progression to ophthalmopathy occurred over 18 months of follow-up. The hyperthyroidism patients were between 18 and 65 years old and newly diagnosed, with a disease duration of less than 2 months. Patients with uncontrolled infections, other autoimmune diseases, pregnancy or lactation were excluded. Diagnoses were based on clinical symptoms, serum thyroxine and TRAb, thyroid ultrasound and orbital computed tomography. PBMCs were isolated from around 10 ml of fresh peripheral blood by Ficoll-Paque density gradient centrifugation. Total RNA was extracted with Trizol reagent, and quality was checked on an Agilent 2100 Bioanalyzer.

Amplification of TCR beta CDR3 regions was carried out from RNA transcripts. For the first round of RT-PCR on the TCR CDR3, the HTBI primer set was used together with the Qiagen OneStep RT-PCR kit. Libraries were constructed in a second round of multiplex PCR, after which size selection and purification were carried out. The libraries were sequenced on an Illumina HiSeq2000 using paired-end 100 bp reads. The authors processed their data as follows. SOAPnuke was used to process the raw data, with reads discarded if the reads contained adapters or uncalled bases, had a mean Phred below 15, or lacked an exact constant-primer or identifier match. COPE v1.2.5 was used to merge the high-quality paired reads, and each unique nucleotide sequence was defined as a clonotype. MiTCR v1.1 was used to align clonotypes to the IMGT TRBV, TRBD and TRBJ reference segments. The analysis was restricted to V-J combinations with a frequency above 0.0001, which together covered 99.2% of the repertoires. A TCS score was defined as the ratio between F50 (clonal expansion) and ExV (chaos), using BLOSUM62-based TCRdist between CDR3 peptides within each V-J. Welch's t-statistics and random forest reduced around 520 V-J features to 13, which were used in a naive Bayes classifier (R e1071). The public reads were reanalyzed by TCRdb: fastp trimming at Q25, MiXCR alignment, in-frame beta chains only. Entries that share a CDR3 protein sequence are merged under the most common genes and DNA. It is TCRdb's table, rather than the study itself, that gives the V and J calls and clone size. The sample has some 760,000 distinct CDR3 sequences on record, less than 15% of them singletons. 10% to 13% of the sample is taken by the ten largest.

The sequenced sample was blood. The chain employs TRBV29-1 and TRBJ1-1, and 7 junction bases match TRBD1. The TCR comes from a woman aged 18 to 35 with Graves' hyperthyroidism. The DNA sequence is TGCAGCGTTGAACAGGGGGGAAACACTGAAGCTTTCTTT. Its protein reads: CSVEQGGNTEAFF.